The clone carrying this TCR beta chain was counted at least ten times. Antigen: not known. The ends were cut back, 4 bases at V and 10 bases at J, with 11 bases in the middle. Germline lookup yields CDR1 MDHEN and CDR2 SYDVKM. This CDR3 is built from 13 residues. Genomic DNA provided the template from which TCR beta VDJ and CDR3 profiles were obtained. MiXCR, run by TCRdb on the reads, gives a single entry per CDR3 protein. The repertoire consists of fewer than 250,000 distinct CDR3 sequences, with more than 45% occurring once and the leading ten covering 7.8%. This entry comes from a study of CD8+CD57+ T cells in acquired aplastic anemia. Study-level information: Across the sorted CD4+ and CD8+ cells, DNA amounts averaged 3.2 ug.

CD8+CD57+ cell expansion had been shown by flow cytometry in patients chosen for sequencing. All participating patients were living with severe acquired aplastic anemia. Patient blood was sampled before any therapy had been received. Broader study findings: Significance was not reached for CD8+ Simpson's diversity between patients and controls.

The specimen was sorted CD4+, CD8+, or CD8+CD57+ T cells (not recorded which) from PBMCs. The clonotype comes from a human donor with aplastic anemia. The genes are TRBV28 and TRBJ1-6, with D unresolved. CDR3 DNA: TGTGCCAGCAGTTCCCGCTTTTACTCACCCCTCCACTTT. Protein product: CASSSRFYSPLHF.